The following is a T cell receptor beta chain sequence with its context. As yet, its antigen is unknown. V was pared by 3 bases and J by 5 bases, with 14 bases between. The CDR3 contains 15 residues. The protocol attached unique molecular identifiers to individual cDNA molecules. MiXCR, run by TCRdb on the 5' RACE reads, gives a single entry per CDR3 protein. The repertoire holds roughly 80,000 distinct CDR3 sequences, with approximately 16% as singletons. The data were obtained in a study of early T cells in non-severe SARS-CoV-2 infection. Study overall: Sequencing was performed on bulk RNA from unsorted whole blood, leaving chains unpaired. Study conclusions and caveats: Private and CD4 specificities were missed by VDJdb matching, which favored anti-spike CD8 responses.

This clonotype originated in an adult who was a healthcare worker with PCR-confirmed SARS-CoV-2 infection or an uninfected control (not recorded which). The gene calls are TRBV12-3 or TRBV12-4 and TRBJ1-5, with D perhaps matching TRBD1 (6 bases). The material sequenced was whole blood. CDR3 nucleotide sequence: TGTGCCAGCAGTTTGCATGGCAGGGGAGATCAGCCCCAGCATTTT. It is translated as CASSLHGRGDQPQHF.